These 14 T cell receptor beta chains share one sample of origin, sequenced in a study of shared clonotypes between healthy human individuals. The assay was immunoSEQ multiplex PCR, and TCRdb's table has in-frame clones only and misses some. The data contain roughly 2,300,000 clones, 80% to 95% of them seen just once; the ten biggest clones take up 0.37%. The sample was naive CD4+ T cells from PBMCs. The subset is: CD45RA+ positively selected. Every receptor here comes from a man aged 18 to 30 in good health. Some clones in this sample may be carry-over from other donors' samples.

The genes are TRBV7-8 and TRBJ2-5, with TRBD2 as a possible D gene (6 bases). Germline CDR1 SGHVS, CDR2 FQNEAQ. Trimming shortened V by 6 bases and J by 4 bases, and 15 bases separated the two germline ends. The length of the CDR3 is 14 residues. DNA of the CDR3: TGTGCCAGCAGGCCTAGCGAAATTCGAGAGACCCAGTACTTC. Protein sequence: CASRPSEIRETQYF.

This clone was observed a handful of times. The chain links TRBV6-1 to TRBJ2-1; D is uncertain. The CDR3 sequence is 9 residues long. V was pared by 11 bases and J by 8 bases, with 7 bases between. Germline V gene sequence: CDR1 MNHNS, CDR2 SASEGT. The CDR3 nucleotides are TGTGCCGCAAGGTATGAGCAGTTCTTC. Translation: CAARYEQFF.

The rearrangement uses TRBV28 and TRBJ1-4; D ambiguous. The germline V and J ends were trimmed by 5 bases and 8 bases, with 18 bases remaining between them. There are 15 residues in the CDR3. CDR1 MDHEN and CDR2 SYDVKM come from the germline V gene. The DNA of the CDR3 is TGTGCCAGCAGTCCCCCCGGAGGGTTTGGAGAAAAACTGTTTTTT. Translated: CASSPPGGFGEKLFF.

The chain carries TRBV2 and TRBJ2-2; 7 bases map to TRBD2. The CDR3 contains 15 residues. Trimming took 6 bases from V and 7 from J; bases not matched to a gene: 11. Germline V gene sequence: CDR1 SNHLY, CDR2 FYNNEI. Written as DNA, the CDR3 is TGTGCCAGCAGCCCTACGACTAGCCGGGGCGGGGAGCTGTTTTTT. This sequence encodes CASSPTTSRGGELFF.

The rearrangement links TRBV2 to TRBJ2-7; D call uncertain. The germline V gene has CDR1 SNHLY and CDR2 FYNNEI. The CDR3 runs to 13 residues. V was cut by 1 base and J by 7 bases, with 11 bases left in between. The CDR3 DNA reads as TGTGCCAGCAGTGAAGAAGGGTTCGGGGAGCAGTACTTC. Amino acids: CASSEEGFGEQYF. Full variable domain (rest looked up from reference TRBV2 and TRBJ2-7): EPEVTQTPSHQVTQMGQEVILRCVPISNHLYFYWYRQILGQKVEFLVSFYNNEISEKSEIFDDQFSVERPDGSNFTLKIRSTKLEDSAMYFCASSEEGFGEQYFGPGTRLTVT.

This sequence joins TRBV28 and TRBJ2-7, with 13 positions matching TRBD2. The CDR3 spans 16 residues. V lost 5 bases and J lost 2; bases outside the gene matches: 6. Per germline, CDR1 MDHEN and CDR2 SYDVKM. The CDR3 reads CASSTPLAGGPYEQYF. The CDR3 nucleotides read TGTGCCAGCAGTACCCCACTAGCGGGAGGGCCCTACGAGCAGTACTTC.

The rearrangement links TRBV5-6 to TRBJ2-2; no clear D. The CDR3 extends over 15 amino acids. V gave up 0 bases and J gave up 6 bases, with 12 bases separating them. The germline CDR1 and CDR2 sequences are SGHDT and YYEEEE. In nucleotides, the CDR3 is TGTGCCAGCAGCTTGGTGGGGAAAAGGCCCGGGGAGCTGTTTTTT. Amino acid sequence: CASSLVGKRPGELFF.

The chain links TRBV5-4 to TRBJ1-4, with 9 bases identical to TRBD1. This CDR3 region has 18 residues. Germline-derived CDR1 and CDR2 are SGHNT and YYREEE (reference sequence). V shed 3 bases, J shed 7 bases, and the junction held 16 bases outside the gene matches. The CDR3 DNA reads TGTGCCAGCAGCTCAACACCGGGACAGGGAAACGTGGGTGAAAAACTGTTTTTT. It yields the protein CASSSTPGQGNVGEKLFF.

This clone came up once. The chain carries TRBV29-1 and TRBJ2-2; maybe TRBD1 (6 bases). Per the germline V gene, CDR1 is SQVTM and CDR2 is ANQGSEA. V shed 7 bases and J shed 2 bases, with 14 bases lying between them. This CDR3 is built from 14 residues. For the CDR3, the DNA is TGCAGCGCTGGGGGCTACGGAAACACCGGGGAGCTGTTTTTT. Encoded protein: CSAGGYGNTGELFF.

The chain combines TRBV28 with TRBJ2-1, with D possibly matching TRBD2 (6 bases). CDR1 is MDHEN, CDR2 SYDVKM, per germline. V was cut by 7 bases and J by 8 bases, with 15 bases left in between. The CDR3 is 13 amino acids. CDR3 in DNA: TGTGCCAGCATTTCTAGCGTACCCTATGAGCAGTTCTTC. This codes for CASISSVPYEQFF.

The chain has TRBV6-5 and TRBJ2-3; 14 bases are shared with TRBD2. The CDR3 is made up of 16 amino acids. V was pared by 4 bases and J by 4 bases, with 4 bases of the junction left unmatched. Germline loops: CDR1 MNHEY, CDR2 SVGAGI. The CDR3 region is CASSSTSGRAPDTQYF. CDR3 nucleotides: TGTGCCAGCAGTTCGACTAGCGGGAGGGCCCCAGATACGCAGTATTTT.

The V and J genes are TRBV19 and TRBJ2-2; 8 bases agree with TRBD1. Germline trimming cut 7 bases from V and 1 base from J; bases unmatched to any gene: 5. The CDR3 covers 15 residues. The germline gives CDR1 LNHDA, CDR2 SQIVND (reference sequence). The CDR3 DNA is TGTGCCAGTATGGGACAGGAGAAGAACACCGGGGAGCTGTTTTTT. It codes for CASMGQEKNTGELFF. The full variable domain, in which reference TRBV19 and TRBJ2-2 provide the parts outside the CDR3, is DGGITQSPKYLFRKEGQNVTLSCEQNLNHDAMYWYRQDPGQGLRLIYYSQIVNDFQKGDIAEGYSVSREKKESFPLTVTSAQKNPTAFYLCASMGQEKNTGELFFGEGSRLTVL.

The V and J genes are TRBV7-2 and TRBJ2-2; weak D call: TRBD2 (5 bases). Per the germline V gene, CDR1 is SGHTA and CDR2 is FQGNSA. This CDR3 spans 16 amino acids. Trimming removed 8 bases from V and 5 bases from J, with 21 bases in between. The CDR3 sequence is CASPLGSMPTTGELFF. CDR3 coding DNA: TGTGCCAGCCCCCTAGGGAGCATGCCCACAACCGGGGAGCTGTTTTTT. The variable domain in full, completed from reference TRBV7-2 and TRBJ2-2, reads GAGVSQSPSNKVTEKGKDVELRCDPISGHTALYWYRQSLGQGLEFLIYFQGNSAPDKSGLPSDRFSAERTGGSVSTLTIQRTQQEDSAVYLCASPLGSMPTTGELFFGEGSRLTVL.

As regards this clone: Different DNA sequences within this sample yield the same CDR3. The chain employs TRBV7-9 and TRBJ2-1, with a tentative D call TRBD1 (5 bases). The CDR3 is 15 residues long. V lost 1 base to trimming and J lost 2 bases, with 9 bases between them. The germline CDR1 and CDR2 sequences are SEHNR and FQNEAQ (reference sequence). CDR3: CASSLGQGPYNEQFF. The CDR3 nucleotides read TGTGCCAGCAGCTTAGGTCAGGGCCCCTACAATGAGCAGTTCTTC.